This TCR beta chain was sequenced for a study of PD-L1 blockade in urothelial cancer (dated by TCRdb to the late 2010s). About the full investigation: All patients started therapy around 2014 and received atezolizumab 1,200 mg intravenously every 3 weeks. About nine tenths of the roughly 30 patients were males with bladder-origin urothelial cancer, and 18 of 29 reported a prior smoking history. Patients had an ECOG performance status of 0 or 1 and had received between 0 and 3 prior chemotherapy regimens. Blood samples were analyzed 3 weeks after the start of treatment (second dose) and 6 weeks after the start of treatment. Blood samples gave a median of around 140,000 T cells and tens of thousands of unique TCRs, with a median clonality of roughly 0.08. Somatic, immune and clinical correlates of response to PD-L1 blockade with atezolizumab in urothelial cancer were the focus of an exploratory multi-omic analysis. Pretreatment tumor samples, along with matched peripheral blood serially collected before and after atezolizumab treatment, were subjected to TCR sequencing. Durable clinical benefit was defined as a progression-free survival longer than 6 months, and TCR features were additionally tested against progression-free survival and overall survival. In the same patients, whole exome sequencing and RNA sequencing of pretreatment tumors were performed in addition to TCR sequencing. Eight or nine patients reached durable clinical benefit, while 20 patients did not. Pretreatment blood TCR-seq was available for 30 or so patients, at least one posttreatment blood collection was obtained for around 25 patients, and tumor TCR-seq was available for around 25 patients. Beyond this particular receptor, the publication reports: Because the sample size was small (n ≈ 31) and many of the analyses were exploratory, the results are meant to be hypothesis-generating. A pretreatment peripheral blood TCR clonality below the median was linked to improved progression-free and overall survival. Greater expansion of tumor-associated TCR clones in peripheral blood 3 weeks after the start of treatment was observed in patients with durable benefit (n ≈ 22, p = 0.022).

Synthetic TCR analog templates were spiked into each PCR so that absolute template abundance could be estimated from read counts. The immunoSEQ assay used bias-controlled V and J gene primers to amplify TCRbeta CDR3 regions from genomic DNA. Sequencing of rearranged TCRbeta segments was done at approximately 20X coverage. The original methods were these. Sequencing errors were corrected by clustering, and CDR3s were annotated against IMGT so that V, D and J genes could be assigned. Downstream analyses used only productive TCRbeta rearrangements, leaving out any out-of-frame or stop-codon sequences. Clonality was calculated as one minus the Shannon entropy normalized by the log of the number of unique productive sequences. Clones differing between time points or between blood and tumor were identified by Fisher's exact test with Benjamini-Hochberg correction at adjusted p below 0.01. TCRdb holds this immuneACCESS table with in-frame rearrangements only. Some clones are missing; in checked studies, unresolved V genes explain under half, and the rest has no known cause. The V and J calls and clone size come from that table; D and trimming were worked out from the DNA. Here the sample has around 100,000 clones; about 85% occur a single time. The biggest ten clones account for roughly 2.3% of the sample.

The cohort included roughly 29 patients with locally advanced or metastatic urothelial carcinoma who were treated at Memorial Sloan Kettering on a trial protocol. Peripheral blood mononuclear cells were collected pretreatment and during treatment, with between 1 and 8 total time points obtained per patient. The Qiagen DNeasy Blood extraction kit was used to purify genomic DNA from total PBMCs and tumor samples. PBMCs were collected pretreatment and during treatment, and were isolated and stored as previously described. The V end loses 3 bases and the J end loses 0 bases, and a stretch of 13 bases separates them. From the germline V gene, CDR1 is SGHAT and CDR2 is FQNNGV. There are 16 amino acids in the CDR3, from cysteine to phenylalanine inclusive. Kept here is only the CDR3 DNA, which spans 48 bases and is read in frame from base 1. With regard to this clone: It has no known antigen specificity. No qualities accompany the bases; no much larger clone lies one base away.

Here the sequenced sample was PBMCs, taken around atezolizumab (anti-PD-L1) treatment. The receptor was isolated from a man in his fifties or sixties with urothelial cancer. The sequence joins TRBV11-2 to TRBJ2-3; a tentative D match to TRBD2 spans 6 bases. The CDR3 has the sequence CASSFVYSGSTDTQYF. The nucleotide sequence is TGTGCCAGCAGCTTTGTATACAGCGGGAGCACAGATACGCAGTATTTT.